This TCR beta chain is drawn from a study of neurological immune-mediated disorders. This clonotype was seen ten or more times. TCRdb ran MiXCR on the 5' RACE reads and lists one entry per CDR3 protein. This sample has around 29,000 distinct CDR3 sequences, with around 6% found just once. V gave up 7 bases and J gave up 1 base; unmatched junction bases: 7. The germline V gene has CDR1 MDHEN and CDR2 SYDVKM. The CDR3 is 16 amino acids. The sample taken for sequencing was CD4+ T cells from blood. The receptor was derived from a woman aged 50 to 60 in good health. The V and J genes are TRBV28 and TRBJ2-1, with 10 bases lining up with TRBD1. CDR3 in DNA: TGTGCCAGCACTGTAGGGGGACAGGGGTCCTACAATGAGCAGTTCTTC. Translation gives CASTVGGQGSYNEQFF.